This is a list of T cell receptor beta chains from one sample in a study of STAT5B mutations in CD4+ large granular lymphocyte leukemia. Using immunoSEQ multiplex PCR, the repertoire was profiled, and TCRdb retains in-frame clones only, with some absent. The top ten hold approximately 0.32% of the sample, which has roughly 26,000 clones, 80% to 85% seen once. Sequenced: CD4+ T cells from blood buffy coats. The receptors originated from a human donor in good health. Both conserved end residues are trimmed from each CDR3. D genes are given only for firm matches. Some rows mark clone size as missing; the rest say once, few, many or name a class of expanded clone.

V	J	size	D	CDR3
TRBV7-9	TRBJ2-5	.	TRBD2	ASSPRTSGRQETQY
TRBV4-1	TRBJ2-7	few	TRBD2	ASSQDLASGSYEQY
TRBV7-2	TRBJ1-3	.	.	ASSLFEGMVTGNTIY
TRBV2	TRBJ2-2	.	.	ASQLANTGELF
TRBV6-1	TRBJ1-1	.	.	ASKLPENTEAF
TRBV29-1	TRBJ1-6	.	.	SVVGSSYNSPLH
TRBV19	TRBJ1-4	.	.	ASRYTGMEEKLF
TRBV9	TRBJ2-1	.	.	ASSVGVYNEQF
TRBV21-1	TRBJ2-3	.	.	ASRTLRVVQGTDTQY
TRBV19	TRBJ2-5	.	.	ASSLNRVETQY
TRBV7-8	TRBJ2-3	once	.	ASSSPPGTDTQY
TRBV4-1	TRBJ1-2	.	.	ASSQASGEPYGYT
TRBV5-4	TRBJ1-3	.	.	ASSLSGNTIY
TRBV19	TRBJ1-5	.	TRBD1	ASSIKGQGDQPQH
TRBV29-1	TRBJ1-1	.	.	SVAEQIWTEAF
TRBV7-2	TRBJ2-5	.	.	ASSLDQSADPFQETQY
TRBV30	TRBJ2-2	.	.	AWRPSNTGELF
TRBV27	TRBJ2-3	.	TRBD1	ASRPTGSLADTQY
TRBV2	TRBJ1-4	.	.	ASTSGIPNEKLF
TRBV29-1	.	.	TRBD2	SVILAGGISYEQY
TRBV18	TRBJ2-1	.	TRBD1	ASSPRRQGNEQF
TRBV7-9	TRBJ1-5	.	.	ASSSQPRPQH
TRBV28	TRBJ1-5	.	TRBD1	ASSLPGGSQPQH
TRBV2	TRBJ1-1	.	.	ATSRYTEAF
TRBV5-8	TRBJ2-2	.	.	APRRRPNTGELF